This T cell receptor beta chain is drawn from a study of cytomegalovirus exposure and HLA in healthy donors. Study results and caveats: Researchers counted over 150 TCR beta chains as cytomegalovirus-associated.

Vbeta (60) and Jbeta (13) primers were used in the PCR. Here immunoSEQ multiplex PCR was the method, and the copy in TCRdb shows in-frame clones only, minus some. The sample shows more than 80,000 clones, about 75% of them seen only once. The V gene's germline CDR1 is SGDLS and CDR2 YYNGEE. Trimming stripped 1 base from V and 4 bases from J, with 12 bases between. The CDR3 sequence is 15 residues long. Each of the donors was a healthy bone marrow donor. This clone was seen only once. Its antigen is undetermined. This receptor was identified in a male donor in good health and CMV-seropositive. This chain links TRBV9 with TRBJ2-1, with a tentative D call TRBD1 (6 bases). The source material was PBMCs. The CDR3 nucleotides are TGTGCCAGCAGCGTACAGACAGGAGTGTACAATGAGCAGTTCTTC. It is translated as CASSVQTGVYNEQFF.